Sequencing of this TCR beta chain was carried out in a study of blood T cells in healthy people across ages. Through a sample-barcoded 5' primer and a J-beta primer mix, a second PCR was run for roughly 7 to 12 cycles. In TCRdb, the 5' RACE reads were re-called with MiXCR into one record per CDR3 protein. The sample yields about 1,400,000 distinct CDR3 sequences, roughly 40% seen once. Isolation per sample recovered at least 6 million PBMCs. CDR1 is MGHRA and CDR2 is YSYEKL in the germline V gene. CDR3 length: 16 amino acids. Losses at the gene ends were 0 bases for V and 10 bases for J; bases not matched to a gene: 7.

J is TRBJ2-1 and V is TRBV4-1; 12 bases map to TRBD2. Sequenced: blood. The clonotype comes from a woman aged 18-29 years in good health. The DNA of the CDR3 is TGCGCCAGCAGCCAAGAGTCGGCTAGCGGGGGGGGAGAGCAGTTCTTC. Its protein product is CASSQESASGGGEQFF.